Given below is one T cell receptor beta chain in context. It has no known antigen specificity. No much larger clonotype is one base removed from it; base qualities were not supplied. In total, roughly 670 healthy bone marrow donors made up the cohort. At the time of sampling, every cohort member was nominally healthy, though immune exposures that went unrecorded were likely present. The donor was CMV seropositive and was included in the group of 250 to 350 seropositive cohort members. Every donor gave a peripheral blood sample, and the peripheral blood mononuclear cells from that sample were used for TCR beta sequencing. Genomic DNA extraction from the blood cell samples was performed with the Qiagen DNeasy Blood Extraction Kit. This sample is drawn from a study of cytomegalovirus exposure and HLA in healthy donors (TCRdb year 2017). Looking at the study overall: In an earlier analysis of several hundred of the donors, around 300 Gb of sequence data and 117 million unique TCR beta sequences from roughly 190 million T cells were reported. Both class I and class II loci were covered by HLA typing, at four-digit resolution. On average, around 230,000 unique TCR beta nucleotide sequences were sequenced per donor among about 400 genotyped donors of the cohort, with about 19% of those sequences being non-productive. An early release covering roughly 640 HLA-typed donors comprised about 310 gigabases of sequencing data and roughly 85 million unique TCR sequences. A later genetic analysis took genome-wide SNP genotypes for about 55% of the 666 donors and used that subset as a discovery cohort. An earlier analysis of approximately 640 of the donors applied high-throughput TCR beta sequencing to assess whether each TCR beta V gene segment acted as functional or pseudogenic. Among the roughly 390 genotyped donors, around 81% belonged to the genetic ancestry cluster associated with self-reported Caucasian donors. Besides the first cohort of about 730 subjects, a separate validation cohort made up of roughly 120 different subjects was used. Every discovery cohort repertoire had been produced on one sequencing platform. To predict cytomegalovirus infection status, the study combined high-throughput TCR immunosequencing, statistical association of individual TCRs with disease status, and machine learning. The study aimed to test whether cataloging public T cell receptors could reveal signatures of past pathogen exposure. A later analysis re-examined previously published TCR beta repertoires from 610 or so donors and added high-resolution HLA genotyping to investigate patterns of TCR occurrence. Typing coverage differed by locus: A, B, C, DRB1 and DQB1 were typed in about 629-630 donors, DQA1 in roughly 510, DPA1 in around 580, and DPB1 in 450 to 480. Donor age, sex, ethnicity and CMV serostatus were collected together with the repertoire data. Because of strong linkage in the cohort, five DR-DQ haplotypes were treated as single units for association and clustering. In the later analysis, no new phenotypic data were used to find candidate immune exposures; instead, reliance was placed on TCR beta sequences and their occurrence across donors. Using immunosequencing, the study profiled T cell repertoires from about 650 subjects and related those repertoires to cytomegalovirus serostatus. Paper-wide results and their limitations: A later genetic analysis associated a missense DCLRE1C variant with V-gene and J-gene trimming of TCR beta chains, and an independent cohort replicated the association. Because counts were too low, seventeen rarely observed V segments, including chromosome 9 orphons, were left out of the earlier analysis of about 500 of the donors. A further reported finding was that TCR beta sequences accurately predicted the HLA-A and HLA-B alleles for most subjects in the first cohort. Presence/absence analyses assumed roughly uniform sequencing depth across donors, an assumption that may not hold. When HLA alleles, especially DR and DQ, strongly co-occurred, TCR associations were difficult to assign to individual alleles. A later analysis associated 15,000 to 20,000 TCR beta sequences with specific HLA alleles at a false discovery rate of 0.05. It was suggested by the authors that the approach could potentially be generalized to other disease states and immunological phenotypes. Most TCR sequences were observed very rarely across donors, whereas some public TCRs were present in many individuals. A cluster of highly shared sequence variants was judged likely to be a technical artifact of the sequencing pipeline. A later analysis found that TCR association rates varied across HLA loci, with DRB1 alleles showing the most associated TCRs and HLA-C alleles the fewest. Because the 87-base-pair reads could not distinguish some IMGT-functional V segments, including TRBV6-2 and TRBV6-3, those segments were excluded. The study gave a list of some 150 TCR beta chains associated with cytomegalovirus. An earlier analysis of several hundred of the donors showed that most TCR beta V segments appeared in productive rearrangements either about 90% or about 30% of the time, which broadly matched IMGT annotations. Compared with the roughly 710-donor mean, donors in an Asian-associated ancestry cluster had fewer N-insertions in productive TCRs, according to a later genetic analysis. Most CMV-associated TCR beta chains appeared to be HLA-restricted in a later analysis, and the HLA associations seemed to be driven largely by CMV exposure. According to a later analysis, parvovirus B19, influenza, CMV and Epstein-Barr virus appeared linked to several top co-occurrence clusters. Three of the identified cytomegalovirus-associated TCR beta chains were confirmed in vitro to be specific for cytomegalovirus antigens. This cohort had only TCR beta chains sequenced, and the lack of alpha or paired-chain data limited which features could be detected. Correlated functional status among segregating V segments might reflect linkage disequilibrium, but an unknown experimental factor could not be ruled out. Because some donors lacked HLA typing at each locus, the association tests relied only on the typed subset. In a later analysis, HLA-associated TCR beta chains were found to be more clonally expanded and to have lower generation probabilities than equally common non-associated chains. CMV serostatus was the only immune exposure information available for the cohort. The classifier was reported to diagnose cytomegalovirus status with high specificity and sensitivity in both the original and validation cohorts.

The cysteine opens and the phenylalanine closes a CDR3 of 13 amino acids. The retained sequence is limited to the CDR3, 39 bases, with the frame set at the first base. V is trimmed back by 5 bases and J by 4 bases, and the junction contains 4 bases that no gene match accounts for. Per the germline V gene, SGDLS is the CDR1 and YYNGEE is the CDR2. Libraries were made using the immunoSEQ multiplex PCR assay. For the multiplex PCR, a mixture combining 60 forward primers for TCR Vbeta segments and 13 reverse primers for TCR Jbeta segments was used. A multiplex PCR assay on genomic DNA amplified the CDR3 region of rearranged TCR beta genes. The amplified TCR beta libraries were sequenced on the Illumina HiSeq System as 87-base-pair reads. The study's own analysis went as follows. A later analysis tallied approximately 87 million unique TCR beta chains across the 660 or so repertoires, and approximately 12 million of those chains were shared by two or more donors. Raw reads were error-corrected and collapsed into unique sequences with a nearest-neighbor algorithm that merged closely related sequences to remove PCR and sequencing errors. To assign V, D and J gene segments, CDR3 sequences were aligned to IMGT reference sequences. For a sequence to be retained, at least a six-nucleotide match to both a V gene segment and a J gene segment was required. A rearrangement was called productive if the CDR3 had no stop codons and remained in frame with V and J, and every other rearrangement was called non-productive. Following IMGT convention, CDR3 was defined as the stretch from the second conserved V-encoded cysteine up to the conserved J-encoded phenylalanine. The earlier analysis of about 620 of the donors excluded sequences that lacked an unambiguous match to a single V gene segment. In an earlier analysis of approximately 590 of the donors, V segments were called functional above 56.7% productive rearrangements and were called segregating when the between-donor standard deviation exceeded 5%. A statistical classification framework was developed to diagnose cytomegalovirus status using the catalog of TCR beta chain sequences. V and J gene assignment, in a later analysis, came from comparing TCR nucleotide sequences with IMGT/GENE-DB human TR gene sequences. The TCRdist pipeline was used in a later analysis to assign CDR3 sequences and most-parsimonious VDJ recombination scenarios. A later analysis defined each TCR beta chain by its CDR3 amino acid sequence plus V-gene family, and excluded reads lacking a unique V-gene family. A later analysis removed over 500 highly shared, low-generation-probability nucleotide sequences to deal with suspected cross-contamination and a sequencing artifact. For each public chain, a later analysis derived a clonal expansion index from normalized ranks of inferred template counts within each repertoire. A later analysis computed generation probabilities with a VDJ recombination model fitted to out-of-frame rearrangements, and checked the results against IGoR. A later analysis scored TCR-TCR, TCR-HLA and TCR-CMV co-occurrence with hypergeometric tests, applying a repertoire-size bias correction to TCR pairs. A later analysis estimated false discovery rates by permuting HLA or CMV assignments 20 times. In a later analysis, co-occurring TCRs were grouped using DBSCAN, and TCRdist sequence similarity was added for clustering within HLA-allele-positive subsets. Co-occurrence clustering excluded repertoires with fewer than 30,000 or more than 120,000 public chains, plus five with anomalous nucleotide sharing. TCRdb stores this immuneACCESS table with in-frame sequences only. Part of the clones is absent; in the studies checked, under half of the shortfall reflects unresolved V genes, and no reason is known for the rest. V, J and clone size are those of that table, while D and trimming were read from the DNA. In this sample the table shows 65,000 to 90,000 clones, nearly 80% of which occur a single time. Of the sample, 8% to 10% is held by the ten largest clones.

The sequence derives from a woman between 40 and 50 years old in good health and CMV-seropositive. The sequenced material came from PBMCs. The chain is assembled from TRBV9 and TRBJ2-3, and TRBD2 aligns with 7 junction nucleotides. The DNA sequence is as follows: TGTGCCAGCAGAGATACTAGCGCAGATACGCAGTATTTT. Its product reads: CASRDTSADTQYF.